This TCR beta chain is drawn from a study of neoadjuvant anti-PD-1 for oral cavity cancer. Study context: Around day 43, patients without progression received a fourth nivolumab dose before surgery.

Notes on this clone: The antigen is undetermined.

The germline V gene has CDR1 LNHDA and CDR2 SQIVND (reference sequence). V was cut by 8 bases and J by 4 bases, with 14 bases left in between. CDR3 length equals 14 residues. Indicated time point: after neoadjuvant nivolumab, at surgical resection. Study-wide findings and caveats: TCR analyses covered only a few patients per response group. Treg/Th17 ratio rose with pretreatment blood and fell with post-treatment tumor TCRbeta clonality.

Produced via immunoSEQ multiplex PCR; TCRdb's table is partial and in-frame only. The sample contains some 15,000 clones, 35% to 50% of which appear only once. Sequencing was performed on tumor tissue, taken after nivolumab (anti-PD-1) treatment. This clonotype originated in a person between 35 and 79 years old with oral cavity squamous cell carcinoma. The chain couples TRBV19 to TRBJ2-2; possible D gene TRBD1, 6 bases. The CDR3 protein is CASLRGAGTGELFF. In DNA form, the CDR3 reads TGTGCCAGTCTCAGGGGCGCCGGCACCGGGGAGCTGTTTTTT.